This TCR beta chain was retrieved from a study of human T cells and chemical hapten exposure. General study results and limits: No shift was seen in TCRs above 1 in 1000 frequency with DPC sensitization.

The sample's time point: healthy volunteer bleed at 2 weeks. Before extraction, the whole blood was not fractionated, and total RNA was taken from it. In its sample, this clonotype was seen many times. What it binds is unknown. In the original processing: Across samples, TCR counts had a median of about 92,000 and ranged from 23,224 to 690,600. TCRdb re-analysed the RACE reads in MiXCR, keeping a single row per CDR3 protein. For this entry, the V and J calls and clone size follow TCRdb and not the study's own pipeline. The table lists about 46,000 distinct CDR3 sequences, 3.5% to 4.5% of them singletons. This CDR3 spans 13 amino acids. Trimming left V 6 bases short and J 6 bases short, with 12 bases between. Per germline, CDR1 MNHEY and CDR2 SVGAGI.

The V and J genes are TRBV6-5 and TRBJ2-1; D ambiguous. This receptor was taken from a female donor in good health. Some clones in this sample may be carry-over from other donors' samples. Sequencing used whole blood. The CDR3 DNA reads TGTGCCAGCAGCCAAGCTCTATCCAATGAGCAGTTCTTC. Translating it yields CASSQALSNEQFF.